A single T cell receptor (beta chain) is shown here with its context. No cognate antigen has been identified for it. Base qualities are not at hand, and no much larger clone is one base apart. Resection was performed in the patients for synchronous oligometastatic disease or for delayed recurrence of a solitary brain metastasis. To avoid including cancers other than NSCLC, any patient with a history of multiple malignancies was excluded. Tumor areas were macrodissected from 5 or 6 deparaffinized around 9.1 um unstained sections, using marked H&E slides as a guide. All specimens were formalin-fixed and paraffin-embedded (FFPE). The AllPrep DNA/RNA FFPE Kit was used to extract genomic DNA. According to the germline V gene, CDR1 reads SGDLS and CDR2 reads YYNGEE. The cysteine opens and the phenylalanine closes a CDR3 of 15 amino acids. Only CDR3 DNA is held: 45 bases, read in frame from base 1. V is reduced by 4 bases and J by 0 bases, leaving a spacing of 8 bases between them.

Between about 2.24 and 5 ug genomic DNA was input per sample, with paired samples receiving equal DNA input. TCR beta libraries were constructed in two PCR steps with the immunoSEQ hsTCRbeta Kit, which uses multiplexed V and J gene primers. The pooled libraries, together with positive and negative controls, were sequenced on an Illumina MiSeq running a 100-cycle paired-end protocol. On the study's bioinformatics: The immunoSEQ vendor processed the raw data into normalized, annotated TCR beta repertoire reports. Richness was defined as unique clones by nucleotide sequence, with iChao1 and Efron-Thisted estimators extrapolating total richness. Pielou's evenness, Simpson's index, top-ten clone proportional abundance, and Morisita overlap index were used to characterize and compare paired lesions. TCRdb stores this immuneACCESS table with in-frame sequences only. Part of the clones is absent; in the studies checked, under half of the shortfall reflects unresolved V genes, and no reason is known for the rest. V and J calls plus clone size are reproduced from that table; the DNA served to infer D and trimming. The sample table lists under 5,000 clones, about 85% of them with a count of one. The ten largest clones add up to less than 3.5% of the sample.

The data were obtained in a study of T cells in lung cancer brain metastases (dated by TCRdb to the late 2010s). About the full investigation: Of the approximately 20 patients, seventeen had a history of tobacco use, with a median of roughly 40 pack-years. In this study, the TCR beta CDR3 repertoires of fully resected primary non-small cell lung cancers were compared with those of paired brain metastases. The average DNA integrity number was over 3.5 in both primary and metastatic specimens, and the two sites did not differ significantly. The primary and brain metastasis specimens were acquired a median of around 380 days apart. The cohort included around 20 patients who provided about 40 specimens, with each patient contributing one primary lung lesion and one brain metastasis. The median age of the patients at first diagnosis was around 54 years, and the group included 8 or 9 males and 11 to 12 females. Of the roughly 21 patients, some 19 received no interval therapy between resection of the primary and resection of the metastasis. General findings and caveats noted by the study authors: Retrieval of the complete infiltrating T cell repertoire may have been prevented by DNA fragmentation in FFPE samples. It was not possible to control for the effects of preoperative corticosteroids on T cell infiltration in brain metastases. The ten most abundant clones made up a significantly larger repertoire fraction in brain metastases than primaries, suggesting clonal expansion. Compared with their paired primaries, brain metastases had significantly fewer unique productive clones (median around 1,400 versus 4,600). Most clones were lesion-specific, with limited overlap between paired lesions (mean Morisita index approximately 0.25).

The chain links TRBV9 with TRBJ2-6; no confident D gene assignment can be made. The sequencing input was tumor tissue from the primary lung tumor. The cell subset or site label of this sample denotes: primary lung cancer lesion. The clonotype originates from a woman aged 45-60 years with non-small cell lung cancer. The CDR3 is CASSIPGSGANVLTF. The DNA sequence is TGTGCCAGCAGCATACCAGGCTCTGGGGCCAACGTCCTGACTTTC.